This T cell receptor (beta chain) was retrieved from a study of CD8+ T cells in alopecia areata. The trim removed 2 bases at V and 5 bases at J, leaving 10 bases unmatched. The CDR3 is 15 amino acids. Germline V gene data show CDR1 as GTSNPN and CDR2 as SVGIG (reference sequence). Extracted from the samples, RNA was reverse transcribed into cDNA to serve as the sequencing template. Generated by immunoSEQ multiplex PCR, the TCRdb table keeps only in-frame clones and is missing some. The sample has roughly 280,000 clones; 60% are singletons. Noted treatment: oral pan-JAK inhibitor, 5-10 mg twice daily. Sequencing was performed on CD4+ T cells sorted from blood, taken at week 52, from a patient treated with tofacitinib. The sequence derives from a human donor with alopecia areata. The gene calls are TRBV30 and TRBJ1-2; TRBD1 matches at 8 bases. Here the CDR3 DNA reads TGTGCCTGGAGTTTCCCGGGACAGGAATTTTATGGCTACACCTTC. It is translated as CAWSFPGQEFYGYTF.